This T cell receptor beta chain was documented in a study of cytomegalovirus exposure and HLA in healthy donors listed by TCRdb under 2017. In terms of the full investigation: According to an earlier analysis of 450 to 650 of the donors, 150 million to 200 million T cells yielded some 110 million unique TCR beta sequences and 250 to 350 Gb of sequence data. Along with the approximately 700-subject first cohort, a separate validation cohort of over a hundred different subjects was used. The study used immunosequencing to profile the T cell repertoires of approximately 650 subjects and linked those repertoires to cytomegalovirus serostatus. Donor age, sex, ethnicity and CMV serostatus were compiled together with the repertoire data. The study aimed to test whether cataloging public T cell receptors could reveal signatures of past pathogen exposure. Because of strong linkage in the cohort, a few DR-DQ haplotypes were treated as single units for association and clustering. Every discovery cohort repertoire had been produced on one sequencing platform. Rather than using new phenotypic data, the later analysis identified candidate immune exposures from TCR beta sequences and from how often those sequences occurred across donors. In an earlier analysis of 587 of the donors, high-throughput TCR beta sequencing was used to judge whether each TCR beta V gene segment behaved as functional or pseudogenic. The number of donors typed differed by locus, with 629-630 for A, B, C, DRB1 and DQB1, over 500 for DQA1, nearly 610 for DPA1, and under 490 for DPB1. Among the approximately 430 genotyped donors, about 85% belonged to the genetic ancestry cluster associated with self-reported Caucasian donors. Genome-wide SNP genotypes for about 55% of the roughly 670 donors were used in a later genetic analysis, which treated that subset as a discovery cohort. To study patterns of TCR occurrence, a later analysis re-analyzed previously published TCR beta repertoires from 550 to 800 donors and added high-resolution HLA genotyping. To predict cytomegalovirus infection status, the study combined high-throughput TCR immunosequencing, statistical association of individual TCRs with disease status, and machine learning. Among about 360 genotyped donors of the cohort, an average of around 240,000 unique TCR beta nucleotide sequences were sequenced per donor, around 20% of them non-productive. An early release covering roughly 640 HLA-typed donors comprised 300 to 350 gigabases of sequencing data and approximately 80 million unique TCR sequences. Both class I and class II loci were covered by HLA typing, at four-digit resolution. General study outcomes and caveats: In a later analysis, several top co-occurrence clusters were reported to appear linked to parvovirus B19, influenza, CMV and Epstein-Barr virus. Most TCR sequences were seen in very few donors, while some public TCRs were found in many individuals. Because counts were too low, more than 15 rarely observed V segments, including chromosome 9 orphons, were excluded from the earlier analysis of several hundred of the donors. A further reported finding was that TCR beta sequences accurately predicted the HLA-A and HLA-B alleles for most subjects in the first cohort. A later analysis found that TCR association rates varied across HLA loci, with DRB1 alleles showing the most associated TCRs and HLA-C alleles the fewest. According to a later genetic analysis, donors in an Asian-associated ancestry cluster had fewer N-insertions in productive TCRs than the approximately 700-donor mean. Sequencing depth was assumed to be roughly uniform across donors in the presence/absence analyses, though that assumption may not hold. The 87-base-pair reads could not distinguish some IMGT-functional V segments, including TRBV6-2 and TRBV6-3, so those segments were excluded. According to a later analysis, most CMV-associated TCR beta chains appeared to be HLA-restricted, and the HLA associations seemed to be driven largely by CMV exposure. Because HLA typing was unavailable for some donors at each locus, only the typed subset was used in association tests. The classifier was reported to diagnose cytomegalovirus status with high specificity and sensitivity in both the original and validation cohorts. The study listed 170 or so TCR beta chains as associated with cytomegalovirus. In vitro tests confirmed that a few of the cytomegalovirus-associated TCR beta chains recognize cytomegalovirus antigens. Correlated functional status among segregating V segments might be attributable to linkage disequilibrium, but an unknown experimental factor could not be ruled out. The only immune exposure information available for the cohort was CMV serostatus. In an earlier analysis of 450 to 750 of the donors, most TCR beta V segments appeared in productive rearrangements about 87% or about 30% of the time, broadly matching IMGT annotations. Compared with equally common non-associated chains, HLA-associated TCR beta chains in a later analysis were more clonally expanded and had lower generation probabilities. The cohort was sequenced for TCR beta chains only, and without alpha or paired-chain data the features that could be detected were limited. When HLA alleles, especially DR and DQ, strongly co-occurred, TCR associations were difficult to assign to individual alleles. The authors suggested that the approach could potentially be extended to other disease states and immunological phenotypes. Specific HLA alleles were associated with more than 15,000 TCR beta sequences at a false discovery rate of 0.05 in a later analysis. A cluster of highly shared sequence variants was judged likely to represent a technical artifact of the sequencing pipeline. V-gene and J-gene trimming of TCR beta chains was associated with a missense DCLRE1C variant in a later genetic analysis, and the association was replicated in an independent cohort.

Measured from the cysteine to the phenylalanine, the CDR3 is 14 residues long. The only DNA kept is the CDR3, 42 bases in frame from the first base. The germline V gene supplies CDR1 KGHSH and CDR2 LQKENI. The germline ends are 13 bases apart after V is trimmed by 5 bases and J by 5 bases. With respect to this clone: Its antigen specificity is not known. No base quality information exists; no much larger clone differs at one position.

The method behind the library was the immunoSEQ multiplex PCR assay. For the multiplex PCR, a mixture combining 60 forward primers for TCR Vbeta segments and 13 reverse primers for TCR Jbeta segments was used. Amplification of the CDR3 region of rearranged TCR beta genes was performed with a multiplex PCR assay on genomic DNA. On the Illumina HiSeq System, the amplified TCR beta libraries were sequenced as 87-base-pair reads. The authors' pipeline ran thus. A later analysis counted some 74 million unique TCR beta chains across the 666 repertoires, and roughly 10 million of these chains were shared by at least two donors. To remove PCR and sequencing errors, raw reads were error-corrected and collapsed into unique sequences using a nearest-neighbor algorithm that merged closely related sequences. V, D and J gene segments were assigned by aligning CDR3 sequences to IMGT reference sequences. Each retained sequence needed at least a six-nucleotide match to both a V gene segment and a J gene segment. A rearrangement was called productive if the CDR3 had no stop codons and remained in frame with V and J, and every other rearrangement was called non-productive. CDR3 was defined by IMGT convention, running from the second conserved V-encoded cysteine to the conserved J-encoded phenylalanine. Sequences without an unambiguous match to a single V gene segment were excluded from the earlier analysis of about 630 of the donors. An earlier analysis of 550 to 650 of the donors classified V segments as functional when productive rearrangements were above 56.7% and as segregating when the standard deviation between donors was above 5%. A statistical classification framework was developed to diagnose cytomegalovirus status using the catalog of TCR beta chain sequences. In a later analysis, TCR nucleotide sequences were compared against IMGT/GENE-DB human TR gene sequences so that V and J genes could be assigned. A later analysis assigned CDR3 sequences and most-parsimonious VDJ recombination scenarios with the TCRdist pipeline. In a later analysis, each TCR beta chain was defined by its CDR3 amino acid sequence together with its V-gene family, and reads lacking a unique V-gene family were excluded. A later analysis removed 550 to 650 highly shared, low-generation-probability nucleotide sequences to deal with suspected cross-contamination and a sequencing artifact. In a later analysis, a clonal expansion index was calculated for each public chain from normalized within-repertoire ranks of inferred template counts. Generation probabilities in a later analysis came from a VDJ recombination model fitted to out-of-frame rearrangements, and those results were checked against IGoR. In a later analysis, hypergeometric tests were used to score TCR-TCR, TCR-HLA and TCR-CMV co-occurrence, with a repertoire-size bias correction applied to TCR pairs. False discovery rates were estimated in a later analysis by permuting HLA or CMV assignments 20 times. In a later analysis, co-occurring TCRs were grouped using DBSCAN, with TCRdist sequence similarity added in when clustering inside HLA-allele-positive subsets. Repertoires with fewer than 30,000 or more than 120,000 public chains, plus five repertoires with anomalous nucleotide sharing, were excluded from co-occurrence clustering. The table was pulled from immuneACCESS by TCRdb, which kept in-frame rearrangements only. Such tables lose some clones; where checked, under half of the loss comes from unresolved V genes, and the rest has no known cause. V, J and clone size are taken as reported in that table, and D and trimming were inferred from the DNA itself. The sample table shows around 130,000 clones, and around 80% are seen once. About 1.7% of the sample is in the top ten clones.

In total, roughly 670 healthy bone marrow donors made up the cohort. At the time of sampling, every cohort member was nominally healthy, though immune exposures that went unrecorded were likely present. The donor tested CMV seronegative and was one of the 352 seronegative cohort members. A peripheral blood sample was provided by each donor, and peripheral blood mononuclear cells were used for TCR beta sequencing. The Qiagen DNeasy Blood Extraction Kit was used to extract genomic DNA from the blood cell samples. The sample taken for sequencing was PBMCs. The rearranged chain carries TRBV18 and TRBJ1-5, with the D segment identity uncertain. This clonotype originated in a woman between 45 and 65 years old in good health and CMV-seronegative. CDR3 region: CASSEGETYQPQHF. The nucleotides read TGTGCCAGCTCAGAAGGAGAGACCTATCAGCCCCAGCATTTT.